A selection of T cell receptor beta chains follows, all from one sample in a study of blood T cells in healthy people across ages. Via MiXCR, TCRdb re-called the 5' RACE reads, giving one row per CDR3 protein. The sample has around 500,000 distinct CDR3 sequences, more than 45% seen once. The sequencing sample was made of blood. Every receptor here comes from a man aged 80 or over in good health. Each CDR3 is given with its conserved first and last residue. The order of the fields is V gene, J gene, clone size, CDR3 length, D gene, CDR3 DNA, CDR3 protein. The D gene is left open where the match is weak. Clone size is given for some rows only: seen once, a few or many times, or a class if the clone is expanded.

V gene: TRBV4-1; J gene: TRBJ1-1; clone size: -; CDR3 length: 17; D gene: TRBD1; CDR3 DNA: TGCGCCAGCAGCCAAGATCCCCAGACAGGGCCTCGAACTGAAGCTTTCTTT; CDR3 protein: CASSQDPQTGPRTEAFF
V gene: TRBV6-5; J gene: TRBJ1-1; clone size: -; CDR3 length: 14; D gene: -; CDR3 DNA: TGTGCCAGCAGTTACACCGCGGGGAACACTGAAGCTTTCTTT; CDR3 protein: CASSYTAGNTEAFF
V gene: TRBV6-6; J gene: TRBJ2-3; clone size: few; CDR3 length: 16; D gene: TRBD2; CDR3 DNA: TGTGCCAGCAGCTTCGGGACTAGCGGGAGCACAGATACGCAGTATTTT; CDR3 protein: CASSFGTSGSTDTQYF
V gene: TRBV6-2/TRBV6-3; J gene: TRBJ1-2; clone size: -; CDR3 length: 17; D gene: TRBD1; CDR3 DNA: TGTGCCAGCAGTTACTCGACAGGGAGAACAGCTAACTATGGCTACACCTTC; CDR3 protein: CASSYSTGRTANYGYTF
V gene: TRBV10-3; J gene: TRBJ1-5; clone size: few; CDR3 length: 15; D gene: -; CDR3 DNA: TGTGCCATCAGTATAACAGGGCATAGCAATCAGCCCCAGCATTTT; CDR3 protein: CAISITGHSNQPQHF
V gene: TRBV5-1; J gene: TRBJ1-2; clone size: -; CDR3 length: 16; D gene: TRBD1; CDR3 DNA: TGCGCCAGCAGCGCGGGACAGCTTAATAGGTTCGATGGCTACACCTTC; CDR3 protein: CASSAGQLNRFDGYTF
V gene: TRBV10-2; J gene: TRBJ1-1; clone size: -; CDR3 length: 14; D gene: TRBD1; CDR3 DNA: TGCGCCAGCAGAGAACGACAGGGGAACACTGAAGCTTTCTTT; CDR3 protein: CASRERQGNTEAFF
V gene: TRBV7-9; J gene: TRBJ2-1; clone size: -; CDR3 length: 16; D gene: TRBD1; CDR3 DNA: TGTGCCAGCAGCGATACGGGACAGGGGATCAGCAATGAGCAGTTCTTC; CDR3 protein: CASSDTGQGISNEQFF
V gene: TRBV7-9; J gene: TRBJ2-3; clone size: -; CDR3 length: 16; D gene: -; CDR3 DNA: TGTGCCAGCAGCCCCACGCAGCGAACTAGCACAGATACGCAGTATTTT; CDR3 protein: CASSPTQRTSTDTQYF
V gene: TRBV7-2; J gene: TRBJ1-4; clone size: -; CDR3 length: 14; D gene: TRBD1; CDR3 DNA: TGTGCCAGCAGGCTGACAGGGTCTGGGGAAAAACTGTTTTTT; CDR3 protein: CASRLTGSGEKLFF
V gene: TRBV25-1; J gene: TRBJ1-1; clone size: few; CDR3 length: 15; D gene: -; CDR3 DNA: TGTGCCAGCAGTGAGGCCGGGGGGACGAACACTGAAGCTTTCTTT; CDR3 protein: CASSEAGGTNTEAFF
V gene: TRBV9; J gene: TRBJ2-5; clone size: -; CDR3 length: 15; D gene: TRBD2; CDR3 DNA: TGTGCCAGCAGCGTAGATGGGGGGGTCCAAGAGACCCAGTACTTC; CDR3 protein: CASSVDGGVQETQYF
V gene: TRBV6-1; J gene: TRBJ2-1; clone size: -; CDR3 length: 15; D gene: -; CDR3 DNA: TGTGCCAGCAAGGAGGGCATATCGTCCTACAATGAGCAGTTCTTC; CDR3 protein: CASKEGISSYNEQFF
V gene: TRBV4-1; J gene: TRBJ2-3; clone size: -; CDR3 length: 13; D gene: -; CDR3 DNA: TGCGCCAGCAGCCAAGACCCGGCTGATACGCAGTATTTT; CDR3 protein: CASSQDPADTQYF
V gene: TRBV27; J gene: TRBJ2-3; clone size: -; CDR3 length: 11; D gene: -; CDR3 DNA: TGTGCCAGCAGTATGGCAGATACGCAGTATTTT; CDR3 protein: CASSMADTQYF
V gene: TRBV19; J gene: TRBJ2-6; clone size: -; CDR3 length: 16; D gene: -; CDR3 DNA: TGTGCCAGTAGTATTCGAAGGGTCTCTGGGGCCAACGTCCTGACTTTC; CDR3 protein: CASSIRRVSGANVLTF
V gene: TRBV7-8; J gene: TRBJ1-4; clone size: few; CDR3 length: 14; D gene: TRBD1; CDR3 DNA: TGTGCCAGCAGCTCGGGACAGGCGGGTGAAAAACTGTTTTTT; CDR3 protein: CASSSGQAGEKLFF
V gene: TRBV15; J gene: TRBJ1-2; clone size: many; CDR3 length: 16; D gene: -; CDR3 DNA: TGTGCCACCAGCAGAGACCGGGGGAGATCTAACTATGGCTACACCTTC; CDR3 protein: CATSRDRGRSNYGYTF
V gene: TRBV29-1; J gene: TRBJ2-3; clone size: -; CDR3 length: 15; D gene: -; CDR3 DNA: TGCAGCGTGAGAAAAGGGGAGTTTAGCACAGATACGCAGTATTTT; CDR3 protein: CSVRKGEFSTDTQYF
V gene: TRBV7-2; J gene: TRBJ2-1; clone size: -; CDR3 length: 14; D gene: TRBD2; CDR3 DNA: TGTGCCAGCAGCGTACGGAGCGGGGACAATGAGCAGTTCTTC; CDR3 protein: CASSVRSGDNEQFF
V gene: TRBV12-3/TRBV12-4; J gene: TRBJ2-5; clone size: -; CDR3 length: 17; D gene: -; CDR3 DNA: TGTGCCAGCAGTTCCGTGGCCCTTTCGGCAGCCGTGGAGACCCAGTACTTC; CDR3 protein: CASSSVALSAAVETQYF
V gene: TRBV20-1; J gene: TRBJ2-7; clone size: -; CDR3 length: 13; D gene: -; CDR3 DNA: TGCAGTGCTAGCCGGGGGAGCTCCTACGAGCAGTACTTC; CDR3 protein: CSASRGSSYEQYF
V gene: TRBV6-5; J gene: TRBJ2-7; clone size: many; CDR3 length: 13; D gene: -; CDR3 DNA: TGTGCCAGCAGTTACTGGCAGGGGGGCGAGCAGTACTTC; CDR3 protein: CASSYWQGGEQYF
V gene: TRBV7-9; J gene: TRBJ2-1; clone size: few; CDR3 length: 13; D gene: -; CDR3 DNA: TGTGCCAGCGTCATCGGGGCAGACAATGAGCAGTTCTTC; CDR3 protein: CASVIGADNEQFF
V gene: TRBV6-2/TRBV6-3; J gene: TRBJ2-7; clone size: -; CDR3 length: 13; D gene: TRBD1; CDR3 DNA: TGTGCCAGCAATAGGGACAGCAAATACGAGCAGTACTTC; CDR3 protein: CASNRDSKYEQYF
V gene: TRBV7-2; J gene: TRBJ1-4; clone size: -; CDR3 length: 13; D gene: -; CDR3 DNA: TGTGCCAGCAGCTTCACCAGAAATGAAAAACTGTTTTTT; CDR3 protein: CASSFTRNEKLFF
V gene: TRBV6-5; J gene: TRBJ2-5; clone size: many; CDR3 length: 15; D gene: TRBD2; CDR3 DNA: TGTGCCAGCAGTCGGGAAGGCGGGGGTAGAGAGACCCAGTACTTC; CDR3 protein: CASSREGGGRETQYF
V gene: TRBV6-5; J gene: TRBJ1-1; clone size: many; CDR3 length: 15; D gene: -; CDR3 DNA: TGTGCCAGCAGTTACCGGACGGGAATGAACACTGAAGCTTTCTTT; CDR3 protein: CASSYRTGMNTEAFF
V gene: TRBV12-3/TRBV12-4; J gene: TRBJ1-2; clone size: -; CDR3 length: 15; D gene: -; CDR3 DNA: TGTGCCAGCAGTTTAGGGGCAGGGTCTAACTATGGCTACACCTTC; CDR3 protein: CASSLGAGSNYGYTF
V gene: TRBV4-1; J gene: TRBJ1-4; clone size: -; CDR3 length: 13; D gene: -; CDR3 DNA: TGCGCCAGCAGCCATGGAACGAGGGAAAAACTGTTTTTT; CDR3 protein: CASSHGTREKLFF
V gene: TRBV7-2; J gene: TRBJ2-2; clone size: few; CDR3 length: 14; D gene: -; CDR3 DNA: TGTGCCAGCAGCCTAGAACAACAGACCGGGGAGCTGTTTTTT; CDR3 protein: CASSLEQQTGELFF
V gene: TRBV6-2/TRBV6-3; J gene: TRBJ1-2; clone size: -; CDR3 length: 10; D gene: -; CDR3 DNA: TGTGCCAGCGGGGCAGGGCGCTACACCTTC; CDR3 protein: CASGAGRYTF
V gene: TRBV7-2; J gene: TRBJ2-3; clone size: -; CDR3 length: 13; D gene: -; CDR3 DNA: TGTGCCCCCCGGAGGGGGTCACTTGGTACGCAGTATTTT; CDR3 protein: CAPRRGSLGTQYF
V gene: TRBV7-3; J gene: TRBJ2-1; clone size: -; CDR3 length: 12; D gene: -; CDR3 DNA: TGTGCCAGCAGCCGGCCGGGGAAAGAGCAGTTCTTC; CDR3 protein: CASSRPGKEQFF
V gene: TRBV20-1; J gene: TRBJ1-4; clone size: -; CDR3 length: 12; D gene: -; CDR3 DNA: TGCAGTGCCCCCGGCCCTAATGAAAAACTGTTTTTT; CDR3 protein: CSAPGPNEKLFF
V gene: TRBV29-1; J gene: TRBJ1-4; clone size: -; CDR3 length: 15; D gene: TRBD1; CDR3 DNA: TGCAGCGTTGAAGGTTATACAGGGGGCCGCGAAAAACTGTTTTTT; CDR3 protein: CSVEGYTGGREKLFF
V gene: TRBV5-1; J gene: TRBJ2-1; clone size: few; CDR3 length: 15; D gene: TRBD1; CDR3 DNA: TGCGCCAGCAGGCCGACAGGGGTTGGCTACAATGAGCAGTTCTTC; CDR3 protein: CASRPTGVGYNEQFF
V gene: TRBV24-1; J gene: TRBJ2-5; clone size: -; CDR3 length: 11; D gene: -; CDR3 DNA: TGTGCCACCAGTGATTTAGGTCTCCAGTACTTC; CDR3 protein: CATSDLGLQYF